The source of this T cell receptor beta chain is a study of T cells in Graves' hyperthyroidism and ophthalmopathy. Amplification of TCR beta CDR3 regions was performed using RNA transcripts as template. The HTBI primer set served for first-round RT-PCR of the TCR CDR3. TCRdb independently ran MiXCR on the multiplex PCR reads; one entry per CDR3 protein. The profile shows a few hundred thousand distinct CDR3 sequences, approximately 13% of them singletons. It was uncontrolled infection, other autoimmune disease, pregnancy or lactation that excluded patients. Used for diagnoses were clinical symptoms, serum thyroxine and TRAb, thyroid ultrasound and orbital computed tomography. The authors obtained PBMCs from more than 8 ml of fresh peripheral blood. CDR3 length equals 15 residues. CDR1 and CDR2 from the germline V gene are SGHAT and FQNNGV. V shed 0 bases and J shed 0 bases, with 9 bases lying between them.

General study results and limits: Most thyroid-expanded clonotypes above 0.001 were also found in blood.

This clonotype was detected many times. Its antigen remains unknown. The sequence was obtained from a man younger than 40 with Graves' hyperthyroidism that later progressed to Graves' ophthalmopathy. Material for sequencing was blood. This sequence joins TRBV11-2 and TRBJ2-7; D call uncertain. CDR3 bases: TGTGCCAGCAGCTTAGATCCTAGGAGCTCCTACGAGCAGTACTTC. This gives the protein CASSLDPRSSYEQYF. The whole variable domain, filled in from reference TRBV11-2 and TRBJ2-7, reads EAGVAQSPRYKIIEKRQSVAFWCNPISGHATLYWYQQILGQGPKLLIQFQNNGVVDDSQLPKDRFSAERLKGVDSTLKIQPAKLEDSAVYLCASSLDPRSSYEQYFGPGTRLTVT.